These T cell receptor beta chains were read from a single sample in a study of vaccination and CD4 T cells after COVID-19. Their antigens are not known. TCRdb redid the calling of the PCR reads with MiXCR, one entry per CDR3 protein. In the table there are 23,000 or so distinct CDR3 sequences, 30% of which are singletons. Material: CD4+ T cells from blood, cultured in vitro, obtained about 7 months after SARS-CoV-2 vaccination. These receptors originate from a human donor who had recovered from COVID-19. The CDR3 runs from the conserved cysteine through the conserved F or W. The D gene is left open where the match is weak. Size values are once, few and many counts, or a class for expanded clones, and some rows have none.

abundance: NA
d_gene: NA
v_gene: TRBV14
j_gene: TRBJ2-5
CDR3nt: TGTGCCAGCAGCCCTAGTCGAGTTGGGACCCAGTACTTC
CDR3aa: CASSPSRVGTQYF

abundance: NA
d_gene: NA
v_gene: TRBV20-1
j_gene: TRBJ2-7
CDR3nt: TGCAGTGCTAGAGATTACGGTGCGGCCGGGGGGCTCGAGCAGTACTTC
CDR3aa: CSARDYGAAGGLEQYF

abundance: NA
d_gene: NA
v_gene: TRBV20-1
j_gene: TRBJ1-1
CDR3nt: TGCAGTGCTAGAGGCACGGCCAACACTGAAGCTTTCTTT
CDR3aa: CSARGTANTEAFF

abundance: few
d_gene: NA
v_gene: TRBV28
j_gene: TRBJ2-1
CDR3nt: TGTGCCAGCAGTTTAAGGACAAGGACGGGTCAGAGTGAGCAGTTCTTC
CDR3aa: CASSLRTRTGQSEQFF

abundance: few
d_gene: NA
v_gene: TRBV14
j_gene: TRBJ2-7
CDR3nt: TGTGCCAGCAGCCAAGATTCGTCTTACGAGCAGTACTTC
CDR3aa: CASSQDSSYEQYF

abundance: NA
d_gene: NA
v_gene: TRBV4-1
j_gene: TRBJ2-7
CDR3nt: TGCGCCAGCAGCAGCAGGGAAGCGGATCTTCTCGGTCAGTACTTC
CDR3aa: CASSSREADLLGQYF

abundance: NA
d_gene: NA
v_gene: TRBV7-8
j_gene: TRBJ2-5
CDR3nt: TGTGCCAGCAGCTTAGAAGGGGGGGCGCGATTGGAGACCCAGTACTTC
CDR3aa: CASSLEGGARLETQYF

abundance: NA
d_gene: NA
v_gene: TRBV15
j_gene: TRBJ2-1
CDR3nt: TGTGCCACCAGCAGAGATAGCGGAAACAATGAGCAGTTCTTC
CDR3aa: CATSRDSGNNEQFF

abundance: few
d_gene: TRBD2
v_gene: TRBV24-1
j_gene: TRBJ2-1
CDR3nt: TGTGCCACCAGTGGCAGGGTTGAGCGGGAGGAGTTCTTC
CDR3aa: CATSGRVEREEFF

abundance: few
d_gene: NA
v_gene: TRBV20-1
j_gene: TRBJ2-7
CDR3nt: TGCAGTGCTAGAGGGGCGGAGCCCTACGAGCAGTACTTC
CDR3aa: CSARGAEPYEQYF

abundance: NA
d_gene: NA
v_gene: TRBV20-1
j_gene: TRBJ2-7
CDR3nt: TGCAGTGCTCTAAAGGGCTACGAGCAGTACTTC
CDR3aa: CSALKGYEQYF

abundance: NA
d_gene: NA
v_gene: TRBV6-1
j_gene: TRBJ2-3
CDR3nt: TGTGCCAGCCAAGGCACCGGGACGGGCACAGATACGCAGTATTTT
CDR3aa: CASQGTGTGTDTQYF

abundance: few
d_gene: TRBD2
v_gene: TRBV29-1
j_gene: TRBJ2-5
CDR3nt: TGCAGCGCTAGAGACGGACTAGTGGTCCCCCAGTACTTC
CDR3aa: CSARDGLVVPQYF

abundance: NA
d_gene: NA
v_gene: TRBV6-1
j_gene: TRBJ2-6
CDR3nt: TGTGCCAGCAGGCAGGGACTACAGGGATTCTCTGGGGCCAACGTCCTGACTTTC
CDR3aa: CASRQGLQGFSGANVLTF

abundance: NA
d_gene: TRBD1
v_gene: TRBV28
j_gene: TRBJ1-5
CDR3nt: TGTGCCAGCAGTCGATACTCCGGGACAGGGGGTTGGGGGCAGCCCCAGCATTTT
CDR3aa: CASSRYSGTGGWGQPQHF

abundance: NA
d_gene: TRBD1
v_gene: TRBV4-2
j_gene: TRBJ2-2
CDR3nt: TGTGCCAGCAGCGCCCACAGGGGCGACACCGGGGAGCTGTTTTTT
CDR3aa: CASSAHRGDTGELFF

abundance: NA
d_gene: NA
v_gene: TRBV4-1
j_gene: TRBJ1-5
CDR3nt: TGCGCCAGCAGCCAAGGGGGTCAGCCCCAGCATTTT
CDR3aa: CASSQGGQPQHF

abundance: NA
d_gene: TRBD1
v_gene: TRBV28
j_gene: TRBJ2-7
CDR3nt: TGTGCCAGCAGTTTATACAGGGGGCGTCGCTACGAGCAGTACTTC
CDR3aa: CASSLYRGRRYEQYF

abundance: NA
d_gene: TRBD2
v_gene: TRBV2
j_gene: TRBJ2-5
CDR3nt: TGTGCCAGCAGTGCTGGCGGGAGGAGAGAGACCCAGTACTTC
CDR3aa: CASSAGGRRETQYF

abundance: NA
d_gene: TRBD1
v_gene: TRBV28
j_gene: TRBJ2-3
CDR3nt: TGTGCCAGCAGTGCACCGGGACAGGGGGCAGATACGCAGTATTTT
CDR3aa: CASSAPGQGADTQYF

abundance: NA
d_gene: NA
v_gene: TRBV19
j_gene: TRBJ2-7
CDR3nt: TGTGCCAGTAGTATAGCAGGAGGGACCTACGAGCAGTACTTC
CDR3aa: CASSIAGGTYEQYF

abundance: few
d_gene: NA
v_gene: TRBV6-1
j_gene: TRBJ1-1
CDR3nt: TGTGCCAGCAGATGGGCGCAGAACACTGAAGCTTTCTTT
CDR3aa: CASRWAQNTEAFF

abundance: NA
d_gene: TRBD2
v_gene: TRBV20-1
j_gene: TRBJ2-3
CDR3nt: TGCAGTGCTAGACTTCTAGCGGGCAGCACAGATACGCAGTATTTT
CDR3aa: CSARLLAGSTDTQYF

abundance: medium-sized
d_gene: NA
v_gene: TRBV7-8
j_gene: TRBJ2-1
CDR3nt: TGTGCCAGCAGCTTAGCGCACTTGTACAATGAGCAGTTCTTC
CDR3aa: CASSLAHLYNEQFF

abundance: NA
d_gene: TRBD2
v_gene: TRBV20-1
j_gene: TRBJ2-5
CDR3nt: TGCAGTGCTAGCGGGGCCTTCGGGAGGCAGTTGGAGACCCAGTACTTC
CDR3aa: CSASGAFGRQLETQYF